A selection of T cell receptor beta chains follows, all from one sample in a study of CD4 T cells in relation to SARS-CoV-2 and coronaviruses. Only in-frame clones appear in the TCRdb table, and some are missing; sequencing was by immunoSEQ multiplex PCR. In the table there are about 29,000 clones, roughly 72% of which are singletons. These receptors are not linked to any known antigen. The sample was CD4+ T cells from PBMCs, cultured in vitro. The receptor set was obtained from a human donor in good health. Each CDR3 is given with its conserved first and last residue. D genes are given only for firm matches. Where a row states a size, it is once, few, many or the class of an expanded clone; other rows omit it.

v_gene	abundance	d_gene	j_gene	CDR3aa	CDR3nt
TRBV27	NA	NA	TRBJ1-2	CASRPTASNYGYTF	TGTGCCAGCCGACCTACAGCGAGTAACTATGGCTACACCTTC
TRBV5-1	NA	NA	TRBJ2-3	CASSRERIDTQYF	TGCGCCAGCAGTAGAGAAAGGATCGATACGCAGTATTTT
TRBV2	once	NA	TRBJ2-3	CASSEAFAFTDTQYF	TGTGCCAGCAGTGAAGCATTCGCCTTCACAGATACGCAGTATTTT
TRBV7-8	NA	TRBD2	TRBJ2-7	CASSSHGVAGAPVQEQYF	TGTGCCAGCAGCTCCCATGGGGTAGCGGGGGCCCCGGTGCAGGAGCAGTACTTC
TRBV3-1/TRBV3-2	few	NA	TRBJ1-5	CASSQDRDQPQHF	TGTGCCAGCAGCCAAGACAGGGACCAGCCCCAGCATTTT
TRBV20-1	NA	TRBD1	TRBJ2-4	CSAGQASIQYF	TGCAGTGCGGGACAGGCTAGCATTCAGTACTTC
TRBV6-5	NA	NA	TRBJ1-6	CASSYGLGTSSPLHF	TGTGCCAGCAGTTACGGTCTGGGGACTAGTTCACCCCTCCACTTT
TRBV10-3	NA	NA	TRBJ2-5	CAISGVGGPQETQYF	TGTGCCATCAGTGGTGTGGGGGGACCACAAGAGACCCAGTACTTC
TRBV3-1/TRBV3-2	once	NA	TRBJ2-3	CASSLRGTDTQYF	TGTGCCAGCAGCCTCAGGGGAACAGATACGCAGTATTTT
TRBV11-2	NA	NA	TRBJ1-4	CASSPPVTNEKLFF	TGTGCCAGCAGCCCGCCGGTGACGAATGAAAAACTGTTTTTT
TRBV6-5	NA	NA	TRBJ2-5	CASSYGKETQYF	TGTGCCAGCAGTTACGGGAAAGAGACCCAGTACTTC
TRBV18	few	NA	TRBJ1-6	CASSPRSGAGSPLHF	TGTGCCAGCTCACCACGGTCCGGGGCAGGGTCACCCCTCCACTTT
TRBV5-6	NA	TRBD1	TRBJ1-3	CASSWGDRGPGNTIYF	TGTGCCAGCAGCTGGGGAGACAGGGGGCCTGGAAACACCATATATTTT
TRBV28	NA	NA	TRBJ2-1	CASSPLYNEQFF	TGTGCCAGCAGTCCACTATACAATGAGCAGTTCTTC
TRBV19	NA	TRBD1	TRBJ2-6	CASTGVGGANVLTF	TGTGCCAGCACAGGGGTTGGTGGGGCCAACGTCCTGACTTTC
TRBV5-6	few	NA	TRBJ2-2	CASSLVGQNTGELFF	TGTGCCAGCAGCTTGGTCGGACAGAACACCGGGGAGCTGTTTTTT
TRBV5-1	NA	NA	TRBJ1-6	CASSSGPDRSNPPLHF	TGCGCCAGCAGCTCAGGACCAGACAGGAGTAATCCTCCCCTCCACTTT
TRBV4-1	NA	TRBD2	TRBJ2-6	CASSQEKGGPPSGANVLTF	TGCGCCAGCAGCCAAGAGAAGGGAGGGCCCCCCTCTGGGGCCAACGTCCTGACTTTC
TRBV19	NA	TRBD2	TRBJ2-7	CASSIPYRILAGGPRYEQYF	TGTGCCAGTAGTATACCGTATAGAATCCTAGCGGGAGGTCCCAGGTACGAGCAGTACTTC
TRBV4-3	NA	TRBD1	TRBJ2-4	CASSQDWSGQENIQYF	TGCGCCAGCAGCCAAGATTGGTCCGGACAGGAAAACATTCAGTACTTC
TRBV5-4	NA	NA	TRBJ2-1	CASSSRVSRNEQFF	TGTGCCAGCAGCTCAAGGGTTAGTCGCAATGAGCAGTTCTTC
TRBV9	NA	NA	TRBJ2-2	CASWATAAGNTGELFF	TGTGCCAGCTGGGCGACGGCTGCCGGGAACACCGGGGAGCTGTTTTTT
TRBV5-6	NA	TRBD1	TRBJ1-5	CASSLKGQGYQPQHF	TGTGCCAGCAGCCTAAAGGGACAGGGTTATCAGCCCCAGCATTTT
TRBV19	NA	NA	TRBJ2-7	CASSPATVSYEQYF	TGTGCCAGTAGTCCGGCGACAGTCTCCTACGAGCAGTACTTC
TRBV3-1/TRBV3-2	NA	NA	TRBJ1-1	CASSQESWGEAFF	TGTGCCAGCAGCCAAGAATCTTGGGGTGAAGCTTTCTTT
TRBV18	few	TRBD1	TRBJ1-3	CASSPRGQGTGGNTIYF	TGTGCCAGCTCACCGCGCGGACAGGGTACCGGTGGAAACACCATATATTTT
TRBV7-2	NA	NA	TRBJ1-2	CASSSKAGYGYTF	TGTGCCAGCAGCTCTAAGGCAGGCTATGGCTACACCTTC
TRBV5-1	once	NA	TRBJ1-1	CASSPGVNTEAFF	TGCGCCAGCAGCCCTGGGGTCAACACTGAAGCTTTCTTT
TRBV18	few	NA	TRBJ2-2	CASSIPTASNTGELFF	TGTGCCAGCTCAATTCCGACAGCCTCGAACACCGGGGAGCTGTTTTTT
TRBV19	NA	NA	TRBJ1-5	CASSIQGTKDQPQHF	TGTGCCAGTAGTATACAAGGGACAAAGGATCAGCCCCAGCATTTT
TRBV29-1	NA	NA	TRBJ1-1	CSAQAQGHLQEAFF	TGCAGCGCCCAGGCACAGGGACACCTTCAAGAAGCTTTCTTT
TRBV4-2	few	TRBD2	TRBJ2-1	CASSQDGTSTEQFF	TGTGCCAGCAGCCAAGATGGGACTAGCACCGAGCAGTTCTTC
TRBV2	NA	NA	TRBJ1-5	CASSEAAGPQPQHF	TGTGCCAGCAGTGAAGCCGCAGGGCCTCAGCCCCAGCATTTT
TRBV7-2	NA	TRBD1	TRBJ2-7	CASSPTPGTGVYEQYF	TGTGCCAGCAGCCCTACACCCGGGACAGGGGTCTACGAGCAGTACTTC
TRBV6-6	NA	NA	TRBJ1-5	CASSYSILSNQPQHF	TGTGCCAGCAGTTACTCGATCTTATCCAATCAGCCCCAGCATTTT
TRBV6-6	few	NA	TRBJ1-1	CASLTGHTEAFF	TGTGCCAGTCTGACGGGACACACTGAAGCTTTCTTT
TRBV11-2	NA	NA	TRBJ2-7	CASSVTGTPYEQYF	TGTGCCAGCAGCGTCACCGGGACACCCTACGAGCAGTACTTC
TRBV7-2	NA	NA	TRBJ2-7	CASSSYGGQQYF	TGTGCCAGCAGCTCTTATGGGGGGCAGCAGTACTTC
TRBV28	NA	NA	TRBJ1-4	CASSLWAGREKLFF	TGTGCCAGCAGTTTATGGGCAGGGAGGGAAAAACTGTTTTTT
TRBV4-3	NA	NA	TRBJ2-5	CASSQDPTTQETQYF	TGCGCCAGCAGCCAAGATCCCACCACGCAAGAGACCCAGTACTTC
TRBV3-1/TRBV3-2	NA	NA	TRBJ1-5	CASSQVPGAGEQPQHF	TGTGCCAGCAGCCAAGTCCCGGGGGCAGGAGAACAGCCCCAGCATTTT
TRBV7-9	NA	NA	TRBJ1-1	CASSLQVGTEAFF	TGTGCCAGCAGCTTGCAGGTTGGGACTGAAGCTTTCTTT
TRBV7-2	NA	NA	TRBJ1-1	CASSPFNGNTEAFF	TGTGCCAGCAGCCCCTTTAACGGGAACACTGAAGCTTTCTTT
TRBV28	NA	NA	TRBJ1-6	CASCYPYAGQNNSPLHF	TGTGCCAGCTGCTATCCCTACGCGGGGCAGAACAATTCACCCCTCCACTTT
TRBV10-3	NA	NA	TRBJ2-1	CAISEGEDEQFF	TGTGCCATCAGCGAAGGGGAGGATGAGCAGTTCTTC
TRBV2	NA	TRBD2	TRBJ2-2	CASSGTARGELFF	TGTGCTAGCAGCGGGACCGCCCGTGGGGAGCTGTTTTTT
TRBV3-1/TRBV3-2	few	NA	TRBJ1-1	CASSRGLFTEAFF	TGTGCCAGCAGCAGGGGGTTGTTCACTGAAGCTTTCTTT
TRBV18	NA	TRBD2	TRBJ2-3	CASSPPASGGAGDTQYF	TGTGCCAGCTCACCACCAGCTAGCGGGGGGGCCGGAGATACGCAGTATTTT
TRBV19	NA	TRBD1	TRBJ1-1	CASSVSGTGSFTEAFF	TGTGCCAGTAGTGTATCGGGGACAGGGTCTTTCACTGAAGCTTTCTTT
TRBV7-2	NA	NA	TRBJ1-5	CASSFQGHSNQPQHF	TGTGCCAGCAGCTTTCAGGGTCATAGCAATCAGCCCCAGCATTTT
TRBV4-3	NA	TRBD2	TRBJ2-3	CASSPRYLAGAGGTDTQYF	TGCGCCAGCAGCCCTCGATATCTAGCGGGAGCGGGGGGCACAGATACGCAGTATTTT
TRBV30	medium-sized	NA	TRBJ2-7	CAWSGGKGHEQYF	TGTGCCTGGAGTGGAGGGAAGGGTCACGAGCAGTACTTC
TRBV19	NA	NA	TRBJ2-1	CASSVWSSYNEQFF	TGTGCCAGTAGTGTTTGGAGCTCCTACAATGAGCAGTTCTTC
TRBV19	NA	NA	TRBJ1-2	CASSLHRGYTF	TGTGCCAGTAGCCTACACAGGGGCTACACCTTC
TRBV19	once	TRBD1	TRBJ2-1	CASSSRQGMDEQFF	TGTGCCAGTAGTAGCCGACAGGGTATGGATGAGCAGTTCTTC
TRBV27	NA	NA	TRBJ1-1	CASSLLGAGRSTYEAFF	TGTGCCAGCAGTTTATTAGGGGCAGGGCGGTCCACCTACGAAGCTTTCTTT
TRBV2	NA	TRBD1	TRBJ1-4	CAGKTGDEKLFF	TGTGCCGGAAAGACAGGGGATGAAAAACTGTTTTTT
TRBV19	NA	NA	TRBJ1-4	CASSRLGAQLFF	TGTGCCAGTAGTAGGCTAGGAGCGCAACTGTTTTTT
TRBV20-1	NA	NA	TRBJ2-5	CSASSGKETQYF	TGCAGTGCGAGTAGCGGAAAAGAGACCCAGTACTTC
TRBV6-2/TRBV6-3	few	NA	TRBJ1-5	CASSGTRGNQPQHF	TGTGCCAGCAGCGGGACAAGGGGCAATCAGCCCCAGCATTTT